This T cell receptor (beta chain) was documented in a study of glioma-infiltrating T cells after dendritic cell vaccination. Blood PBMC samples: pre-vaccination, two weeks post third vaccination, and at tumor progression. The primer mix had 60 V beta and 13 J beta primers. TCRdb's table, derived via immunoSEQ multiplex PCR, lists solely in-frame clones and lacks some. Among approximately 82,000 clones listed, 70% to 90% were seen once. The V and J ends lost 4 bases and 7 bases, in that order; junction bases with no gene match: 13. This CDR3 spans 16 amino acids. The germline gives CDR1 SGHRS, CDR2 YFSETQ.

Sample: blood, taken before dendritic cell vaccination. This clonotype was obtained from a human donor with glioblastoma. This sequence joins TRBV5-1 and TRBJ2-2, with 7 positions matching TRBD1. For the CDR3, the DNA is TGCGCCAGCAGCCTGGACGAGACAGGGTTAGTCGGGGAGCTGTTTTTT. Encoded protein: CASSLDETGLVGELFF.